Listed here are 5 T cell receptor beta chains from one sample, sequenced in a study of OX40 agonist ivuxolimab in advanced cancers. Generated by immunoSEQ multiplex PCR, the TCRdb table keeps only in-frame clones and is missing some. The sample yields 44,000 or so clones, approximately 91% seen once. The specimen was CD4+ or CD8+ T cells sorted from blood, collected in a trial of the OX40 agonist ivuxolimab. All receptors come from an adult with an advanced solid tumor such as melanoma, head and neck, liver or kidney cancer.

J is TRBJ1-5 and V is TRBV28, with TRBD1 identical over 9 bases. The CDR3 is 16 amino acids. V dropped 2 bases and J dropped 7; count of bases not matched to a gene: 9. The germline CDR1 and CDR2 sequences are MDHEN and SYDVKM. As DNA, the CDR3 is TGTGCCAGCAGTTTACTTGGGGACAGGGCTGGCCAGCCCCAGCATTTT. Protein product: CASSLLGDRAGQPQHF. The full variable domain, completed using reference TRBV28 and TRBJ1-5, is DVKVTQSSRYLVKRTGEKVFLECVQDMDHENMFWYRQDPGLGLRLIYFSYDVKMKEKGDIPEGYSVSREKKERFSLILESASTNQTSMYLCASSLLGDRAGQPQHFGDGTRLSIL.

This clone was observed once. In DNA, the CDR3 is TGTGCCAGTAGTATCCCCGGGCAGGTCTATGGCTACACCTTC. Encoded protein: CASSIPGQVYGYTF. The J gene is TRBJ1-2, the V gene TRBV19; D unresolved. Trimming took off 3 bases at V and 4 bases at J, with 12 bases between the two ends. The CDR3 has 14 residues. Germline V gives CDR1 LNHDA, CDR2 SQIVND (reference sequence). Complete variable domain (other parts from reference TRBV19 and TRBJ1-2): DGGITQSPKYLFRKEGQNVTLSCEQNLNHDAMYWYRQDPGQGLRLIYYSQIVNDFQKGDIAEGYSVSREKKESFPLTVTSAQKNPTAFYLCASSIPGQVYGYTFGSGTRLTVV.

The rearrangement uses TRBV29-1 and TRBJ1-1; 9 bases agree with TRBD1. The CDR3 is made up of 14 amino acids. The V gene's germline CDR1 is SQVTM and CDR2 ANQGSEA. The ends lost 6 bases at V and 2 bases at J; junction bases unmatched: 7. The CDR3 spells CSVPTGGTNTEAFF. CDR3 nucleotide sequence: TGCAGCGTGCCAACAGGGGGCACAAACACTGAAGCTTTCTTT. Together with reference TRBV29-1 and TRBJ1-1, the CDR3 gives the full variable domain: SAVISQKPSRDICQRGTSLTIQCQVDSQVTMMFWYRQQPGQSLTLIATANQGSEATYESGFVIDKFPISRPNLTFSTLTVSNMSPEDSSIYLCSVPTGGTNTEAFFGQGTRLTVV.

The V and J genes are TRBV6-1 and TRBJ2-7; TRBD2 agrees at 8 bases. V gave up 1 base and J gave up 2 bases; unmatched junction bases: 4. CDR1 and CDR2 from the germline V gene are MNHNS and SASEGT. The CDR3 spans 15 residues. The DNA of the CDR3 is TGTGCCAGCAGTGAAGGGGCGGGGGGTACCTACGAGCAGTACTTC. Protein sequence: CASSEGAGGTYEQYF.

The chain couples TRBV29-1 to TRBJ2-1; 11 nucleotides line up with TRBD2. Losses at the gene ends were 4 bases for V and 0 bases for J; bases not matched to a gene: 5. The CDR3 has 16 amino acids. Germline CDR1 reads SQVTM; CDR2 reads ANQGSEA. CDR3 DNA: TGCAGCGTTGTGCCTAGCGGGAGGTCCTCCTACAATGAGCAGTTCTTC. It specifies CSVVPSGRSSYNEQFF.